This record looks at one TCR beta chain sequence and its context. The data originate from a study of blood T cell repertoires in COVID-19. Study information: Acute-phase and convalescent COVID-19 samples originated in the United States, Italy and Spain. Sources were T cells, B-cell-depleted T cells, or PBMCs; the material itself was cDNA or gDNA.

CDR1 is SGHVS, CDR2 FNYEAQ, per germline. The CDR3 spans 15 residues. The V end was cut by 5 bases, the J end by 1 base, with 12 bases between. Recruitment covered about 25 US areas and drew participants whose ages spanned about 18 to 100 years. Sequenced by immunoSEQ multiplex PCR; TCRdb stores in-frame clones only, minus some. The sample lists about 380,000 clones, 88% occurring once. V and J are TRBV7-6 and TRBJ1-5; weak D call: TRBD1 (5 bases). The origin of this receptor is a woman aged 18-29 years who had recovered from COVID-19. The specimen was PBMCs or T cells enriched from blood (not recorded which). The CDR3 bases are TGTGCCAGCAGCGCGGGGGAGGGGAGCAATCAGCCCCAGCATTTT. Protein: CASSAGEGSNQPQHF.